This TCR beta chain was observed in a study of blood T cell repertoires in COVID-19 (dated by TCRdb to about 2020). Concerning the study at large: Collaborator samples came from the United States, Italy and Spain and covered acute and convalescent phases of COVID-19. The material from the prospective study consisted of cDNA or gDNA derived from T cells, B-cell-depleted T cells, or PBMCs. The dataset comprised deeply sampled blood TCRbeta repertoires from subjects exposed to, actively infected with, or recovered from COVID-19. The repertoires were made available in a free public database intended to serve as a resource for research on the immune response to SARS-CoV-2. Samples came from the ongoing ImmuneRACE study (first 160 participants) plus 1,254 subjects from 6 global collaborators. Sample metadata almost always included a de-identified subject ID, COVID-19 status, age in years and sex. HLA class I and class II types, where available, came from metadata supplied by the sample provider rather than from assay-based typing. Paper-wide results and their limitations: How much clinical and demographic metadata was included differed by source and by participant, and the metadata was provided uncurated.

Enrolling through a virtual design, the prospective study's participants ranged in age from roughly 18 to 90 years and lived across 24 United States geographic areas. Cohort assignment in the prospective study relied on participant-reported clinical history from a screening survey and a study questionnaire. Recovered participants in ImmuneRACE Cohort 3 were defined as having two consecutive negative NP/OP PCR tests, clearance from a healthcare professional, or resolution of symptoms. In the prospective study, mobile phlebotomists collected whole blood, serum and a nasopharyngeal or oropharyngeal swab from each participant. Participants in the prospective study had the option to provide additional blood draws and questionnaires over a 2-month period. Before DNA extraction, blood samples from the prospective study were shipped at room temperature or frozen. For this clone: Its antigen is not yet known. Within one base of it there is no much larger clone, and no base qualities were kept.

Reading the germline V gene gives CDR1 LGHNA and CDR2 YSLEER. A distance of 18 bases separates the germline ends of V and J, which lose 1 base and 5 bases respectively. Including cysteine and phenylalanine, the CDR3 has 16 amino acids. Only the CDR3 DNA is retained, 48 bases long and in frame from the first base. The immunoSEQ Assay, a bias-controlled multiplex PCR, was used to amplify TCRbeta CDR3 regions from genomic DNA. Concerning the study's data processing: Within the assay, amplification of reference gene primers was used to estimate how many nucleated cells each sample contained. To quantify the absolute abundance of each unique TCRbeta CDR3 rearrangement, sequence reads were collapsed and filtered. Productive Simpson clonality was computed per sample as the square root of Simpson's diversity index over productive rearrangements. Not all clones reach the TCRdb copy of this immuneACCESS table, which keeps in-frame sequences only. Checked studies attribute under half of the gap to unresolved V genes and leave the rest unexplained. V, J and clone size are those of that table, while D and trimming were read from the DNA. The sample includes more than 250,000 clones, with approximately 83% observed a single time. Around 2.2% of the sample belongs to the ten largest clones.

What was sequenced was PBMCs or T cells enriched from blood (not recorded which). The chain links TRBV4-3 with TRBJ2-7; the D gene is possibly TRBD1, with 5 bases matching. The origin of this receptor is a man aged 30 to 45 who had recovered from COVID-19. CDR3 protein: CASSQVGVGLGDEQYF. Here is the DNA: TGCGCCAGCAGCCAAGTAGGGGTGGGATTAGGGGACGAGCAGTACTTC.